This T cell receptor beta chain appears in the sequencing data of a study of T cell responses to AZD1222 COVID-19 vaccine. Points from the study as a whole: The sample set comprised mostly white British donors with more females, and clonal diversity was possibly underestimated.

Germline V gene sequence: CDR1 LGHDT, CDR2 YNNKEL (reference sequence). This CDR3 comprises 15 residues. Germline trimming cut 2 bases from V and 1 base from J; bases unmatched to any gene: 0. As to this clone: Its specificity is unknown.

Libraries were prepared by immunoSEQ multiplex PCR; TCRdb keeps only in-frame clonotypes and omits some of them. The table records 150,000 to 200,000 clones, 87% of them present only once. The sequences come from peripheral blood, collected on day 0 of MenACWY control vaccination. The rearrangement links TRBV3-1 (or the pseudogene TRBV3-2) to TRBJ2-3; 10 bases align to TRBD2. The TCR sequence derives from an adult in good health. The CDR3 bases are TGTGCCAGCAGCCAACTAGCGGGGGGCACAGATACGCAGTATTTT. This gives the protein CASSQLAGGTDTQYF.